This T cell receptor (beta chain) was sequenced during a study of cytomegalovirus exposure and HLA in healthy donors. General study results and limits: Reports showed the classifier diagnosing cytomegalovirus status with high specificity and sensitivity.

V trimming: 6 bases; J trimming: 1 base; junction bases outside the gene matches: 8. The length of the CDR3 is 15 residues. The germline V gene encodes CDR1 MNHEY and CDR2 SMNVEV (reference sequence). Primers: 60 Vbeta forward and 13 Jbeta reverse. Repertoires were generated with immunoSEQ multiplex PCR, while TCRdb's copy carries only in-frame clones and drops some. The repertoire includes approximately 140,000 clones, around 85% of them detected once, and 8.8% sits in the top ten. For this clone: Its specificity is not known.

The V call is TRBV27, the J call TRBJ1-1; 7 bases are shared with TRBD1. The sequence was obtained from a woman in her fifties or sixties in good health and CMV-seropositive. Sequencing was carried out using PBMCs. The CDR3 sequence is CASSPRTGENTEAFF. The CDR3 DNA reads TGTGCCAGCAGCCCAAGGACAGGTGAGAACACTGAAGCTTTCTTT.